The table lists the clone carrying this T cell receptor (beta chain) with many counts. One junction end does not reproduce the germline sequence, and a read error may be involved. Total RNA amounts of at least 6 micrograms were extracted per sample. This CDR3 has 13 amino acids. Germline CDR1 SGHTA, CDR2 FQGNSA. The sample originates from a study of blood T cells in healthy people across ages. Using a J-beta primer mix together with a sample-barcoded 5' primer, a second PCR was run for roughly 7 to 11 cycles. Using its own MiXCR run on the 5' RACE reads, TCRdb lists one record per CDR3 protein. The data show roughly 800,000 distinct CDR3 sequences, more than 45% seen once.

Sequenced material: blood. J is TRBJ2-7 and V is TRBV7-2; D ambiguous. This TCR came from a man aged 30 to 45 in good health. CDR3 DNA sequence: TGCGCCAGCAGCCTTGCGAGGTCCTACGAGCAGTACTTC. As protein: CASSLARSYEQYF.